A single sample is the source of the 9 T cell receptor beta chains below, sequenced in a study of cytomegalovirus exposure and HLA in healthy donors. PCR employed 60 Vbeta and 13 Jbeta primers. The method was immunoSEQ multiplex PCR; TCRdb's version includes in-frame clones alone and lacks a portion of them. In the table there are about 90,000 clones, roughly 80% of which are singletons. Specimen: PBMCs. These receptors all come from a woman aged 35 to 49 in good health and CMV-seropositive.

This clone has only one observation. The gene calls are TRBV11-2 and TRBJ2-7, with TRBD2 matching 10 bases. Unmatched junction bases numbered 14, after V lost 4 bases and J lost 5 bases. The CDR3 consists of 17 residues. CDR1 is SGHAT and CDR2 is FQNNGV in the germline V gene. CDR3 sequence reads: CASSSLSGSGRAHEQYF. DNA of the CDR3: TGTGCCAGCAGCTCTCTCAGCGGGAGCGGGAGGGCCCACGAGCAGTACTTC. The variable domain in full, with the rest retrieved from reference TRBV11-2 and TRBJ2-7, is EAGVAQSPRYKIIEKRQSVAFWCNPISGHATLYWYQQILGQGPKLLIQFQNNGVVDDSQLPKDRFSAERLKGVDSTLKIQPAKLEDSAVYLCASSSLSGSGRAHEQYFGPGTRLTVT.

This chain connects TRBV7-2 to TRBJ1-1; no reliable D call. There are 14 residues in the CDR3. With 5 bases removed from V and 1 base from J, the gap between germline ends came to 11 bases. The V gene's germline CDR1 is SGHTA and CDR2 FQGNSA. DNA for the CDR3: TGTGCCAGCAGCCCCACCCTAGCGAACACTGAAGCTTTCTTT. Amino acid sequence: CASSPTLANTEAFF. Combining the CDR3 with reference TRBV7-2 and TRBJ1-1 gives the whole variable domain GAGVSQSPSNKVTEKGKDVELRCDPISGHTALYWYRQSLGQGLEFLIYFQGNSAPDKSGLPSDRFSAERTGGSVSTLTIQRTQQEDSAVYLCASSPTLANTEAFFGQGTRLTVV.

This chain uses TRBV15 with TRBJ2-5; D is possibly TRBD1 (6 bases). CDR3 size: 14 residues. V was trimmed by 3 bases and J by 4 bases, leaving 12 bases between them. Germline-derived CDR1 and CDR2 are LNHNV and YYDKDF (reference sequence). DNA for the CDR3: TGTGCCACCAGCAGCCATGACAGGTTAGAGACCCAGTACTTC. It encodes CATSSHDRLETQYF.

The DNA of the CDR3 is TGTGCCAGTAGTTATCACAGGAGCTACACTGAAGCTTTCTTT. This gives the protein CASSYHRSYTEAFF. This sequence joins TRBV19 and TRBJ1-1; D is possibly TRBD1 (5 bases). There are 14 residues in the CDR3. With 5 bases removed from V and 3 bases from J, the gap between germline ends came to 13 bases. Germline values: CDR1 LNHDA, CDR2 SQIVND (reference sequence).

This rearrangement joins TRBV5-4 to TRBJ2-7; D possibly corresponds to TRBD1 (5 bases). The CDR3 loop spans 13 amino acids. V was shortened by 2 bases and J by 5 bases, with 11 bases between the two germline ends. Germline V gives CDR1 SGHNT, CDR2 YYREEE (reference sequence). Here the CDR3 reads CASSLPMGHEQYF. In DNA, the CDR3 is TGTGCCAGCAGCTTACCTATGGGGCACGAGCAGTACTTC. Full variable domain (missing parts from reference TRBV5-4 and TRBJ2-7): ETGVTQSPTHLIKTRGQQVTLRCSSQSGHNTVSWYQQALGQGPQFIFQYYREEENGRGNFPPRFSGLQFPNYSSELNVNALELDDSALYLCASSLPMGHEQYFGPGTRLTVT.

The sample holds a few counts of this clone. CDR3 sequence reads: CASSRATGDYEQYF. CDR3 coding DNA: TGCGCCAGCAGCCGCGCGACAGGGGACTACGAGCAGTACTTC. The rearrangement uses TRBV4-3 and TRBJ2-7; 8 positions match TRBD1. CDR1 and CDR2 (germline): LGHNA, YSLEER. The junction had 5 bases not matched to a gene; V was cut back by 4 bases and J by 3 bases. The CDR3 has 14 residues.

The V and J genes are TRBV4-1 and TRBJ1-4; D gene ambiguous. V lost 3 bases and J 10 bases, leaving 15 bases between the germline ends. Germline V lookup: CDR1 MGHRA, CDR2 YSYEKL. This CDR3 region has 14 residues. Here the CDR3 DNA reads TGCGCCAGCAGCCACCGGGATCCGAACCCAAAACTGTTTTTT. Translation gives CASSHRDPNPKLFF.

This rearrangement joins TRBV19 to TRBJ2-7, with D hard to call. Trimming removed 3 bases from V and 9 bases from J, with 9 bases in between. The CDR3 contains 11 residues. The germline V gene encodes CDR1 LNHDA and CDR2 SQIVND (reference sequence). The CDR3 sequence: CASSMGDGQYF. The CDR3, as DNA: TGTGCCAGTAGTATGGGCGATGGGCAGTACTTC.

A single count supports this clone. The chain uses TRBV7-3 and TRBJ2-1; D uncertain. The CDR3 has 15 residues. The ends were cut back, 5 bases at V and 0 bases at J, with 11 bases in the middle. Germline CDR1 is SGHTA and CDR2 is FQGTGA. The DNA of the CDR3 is TGTGCCAGCAGCCCTCACCTGAGCTCCTACAATGAGCAGTTCTTC. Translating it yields CASSPHLSSYNEQFF.